This T cell receptor beta chain was sequenced in a study of blood T cell repertoires in COVID-19. In germline, CDR1 is SGHAT, CDR2 FQNNGV. Trimming took 6 bases from V and 0 from J, leaving 12 bases between them. CDR3 length equals 15 residues. Using immunoSEQ multiplex PCR, the repertoire was profiled, and TCRdb retains in-frame clones only, with some absent. The sample includes fewer than 120,000 clones, around nine tenths of them seen just once. Sequencing was performed on peripheral blood. This chain connects TRBV11-2 to TRBJ2-4; D gene unclear. The receptor was isolated from a human donor in a cohort sampled during active COVID-19. The CDR3, as DNA: TGTGCCAGCAGACCAATACAGTTAGCCAAAAACATTCAGTACTTC. Its translation is CASRPIQLAKNIQYF.